This T cell receptor beta chain was retrieved from a study of cytotoxic CD8 clonotypes in ibrutinib-treated CLL. Study in general: Outcomes included some 24 partial and 2 complete responses; after median around 65 months, roughly 14 stayed remitted and about twelve progressed. Response samples followed a median around 12 months of treatment, range 6 to 36.

Assay used: immunoSEQ multiplex PCR; TCRdb lists only in-frame clones, some missing. In the table there are approximately 340,000 clones, about 61% of which are singletons. The J segment lost 9 bases and the V segment lost 6 bases, leaving 11 bases of the junction unmatched. There are 15 residues in the CDR3. Germline V gene sequence: CDR1 LNHDA, CDR2 SQIVND (reference sequence). This clone was counted only a few times. The sequence derives from a human donor with chronic lymphocytic leukemia. The input for sequencing was PBMCs, taken after 36 months of ibrutinib treatment. The chain recombines TRBV19 with TRBJ1-6; 7 bases fit TRBD1. CDR3 DNA sequence: TGTGCCAGTAGGTCCGACAGGGCCGGCGGTTCACCCCTCCACTTT. It specifies CASRSDRAGGSPLHF.